The 18 T cell receptor beta chains given below trace back to one sample, sequenced in a study of blood T cell repertoires in COVID-19. Sequenced by immunoSEQ multiplex PCR; TCRdb stores in-frame clones only, minus some. The sample lists about 160,000 clones; roughly nine tenths were seen once. Material: peripheral blood. These receptors all come from a woman in her 70s with acute or convalescent COVID-19.

The gene calls are TRBV18 and TRBJ1-5, with TRBD1 identical over 9 bases. This CDR3 is built from 15 residues. V gave up 4 bases and J gave up 6 bases; unmatched junction bases: 7. Germline V gene sequence: CDR1 KGHSH, CDR2 LQKENI. The CDR3 DNA reads as TGTGCCAGCTCACGGATCCGGGACAGGGTTCAGCCCCAGCATTTT. Translated: CASSRIRDRVQPQHF.

Notes on this clone: Other DNA sequences in this specimen translate into the identical CDR3. The J gene is TRBJ2-4, the V gene TRBV9; the D gene is possibly TRBD1 (6 bases). CDR1 is SGDLS and CDR2 is YYNGEE in the germline V gene. Trimming removed 0 bases at V and 1 base at J, with 11 bases between. The CDR3 is 16 residues long. For the CDR3, the DNA is TGTGCCAGCAGCGTAGGGGCAGGGGTGGCCAAAAACATTCAGTACTTC. Protein product: CASSVGAGVAKNIQYF.

The chain links TRBV24-1 to TRBJ1-5, with 9 bases matching TRBD1. There are 18 residues in the CDR3. Looked up from germline, CDR1 is KGHDR and CDR2 is SFDVKD. V lost 3 bases, J lost 6 bases, and 14 bases stayed unmatched. The CDR3 DNA follows: TGTGCCACCAGTGATCCACGCTCCGGGACAGGGTTTGGTCAGCCCCAGCATTTT. Translating it yields CATSDPRSGTGFGQPQHF.

The V gene is TRBV5-1, the J gene TRBJ1-1, with D perhaps TRBD1 (6 bases). This CDR3 has 15 residues. Germline V gene data show CDR1 as SGHRS and CDR2 as YFSETQ. Between the trimmed V and J ends, which lost 0 bases and 4 bases, there was a span of 13 bases. The CDR3 DNA follows: TGCGCCAGCAGCTTGGTTACAGGGTCGGGCACTGAAGCTTTCTTT. Translation gives CASSLVTGSGTEAFF.

The DNA of the CDR3 is TGTGCCAGCAGCCTCCCCGGGGGAGGCCTCGAGCAGTACTTC. It translates to CASSLPGGGLEQYF. The genes are TRBV28 and TRBJ2-7, with D possibly matching TRBD2 (6 bases). The germline V gene encodes CDR1 MDHEN and CDR2 SYDVKM. The CDR3 consists of 14 residues. Trimming removed 6 bases from V and 6 bases from J, with 18 bases in between. The full variable domain, completed using reference TRBV28 and TRBJ2-7, is DVKVTQSSRYLVKRTGEKVFLECVQDMDHENMFWYRQDPGLGLRLIYFSYDVKMKEKGDIPEGYSVSREKKERFSLILESASTNQTSMYLCASSLPGGGLEQYFGPGTRLTVT.

This clone has a single count. The V and J genes are TRBV5-6 and TRBJ2-3, with 7 bases matching TRBD1. The CDR3 consists of 18 residues. With V trimmed by 3 bases and J by 0 bases, 13 bases remained unmatched. Germline V gene data show CDR1 as SGHDT and CDR2 as YYEEEE. CDR3 protein: CASSSPSNRGRSTDTQYF. CDR3 coding DNA: TGTGCCAGCAGCTCACCCTCGAACAGGGGCCGGAGCACAGATACGCAGTATTTT.

In DNA, the CDR3 is TGCGCCAGCAGCTCGCAGGGGGCGAGCACCGGGGAGCTGTTTTTT. Its translation is CASSSQGASTGELFF. The chain carries TRBV5-1 and TRBJ2-2; 8 positions match TRBD1. J was trimmed by 4 bases and V by 3 bases; bases with no gene match: 5. Germline V lookup: CDR1 SGHRS, CDR2 YFSETQ. This CDR3 is built from 15 residues.

The chain links TRBV18 to TRBJ1-1; no clear D gene. From germline, CDR1 is KGHSH and CDR2 LQKENI. The V end was cut by 1 base, the J end by 4 bases, with 25 bases between. This CDR3 comprises 19 residues. In DNA form, the CDR3 reads TGTGCCAGCTCACCACTAGTAAATAGGGTTTCCCTAGGGAGCACTGAAGCTTTCTTT. This gives the protein CASSPLVNRVSLGSTEAFF.

This chain joins TRBV5-5 and TRBJ2-3; D is unresolved. The V end lost 0 bases, the J end lost 2 bases, and 10 bases lay between the germline ends. CDR3 length: 15 amino acids. Germline assignment: CDR1 SGHKS and CDR2 YYEKEE (reference sequence). CDR3 in amino acids: CASSLVISYTDTQYF. The CDR3 DNA follows: TGTGCCAGCAGCTTGGTGATCAGTTACACAGATACGCAGTATTTT.

This clone has just a few counts. The CDR3 nucleotides read TGTGCCAGCAGTTTAGGAGGGAGAACTGAAGCTTTCTTT. Translated: CASSLGGRTEAFF. This rearrangement joins TRBV12-3 or TRBV12-4 to TRBJ1-1; the D is unclear. This CDR3 comprises 13 residues. The V gene lost 1 base and the J gene lost 5 bases, with 8 bases spanning the gap.

The chain employs TRBV7-2 and TRBJ1-1, with 7 bases aligning to TRBD1. With 4 bases clipped from V and 4 bases from J, the junction kept 9 bases outside the gene matches. The CDR3 consists of 15 residues. The germline CDR1 and CDR2 sequences are SGHTA and FQGNSA. CDR3 in amino acids: CASSYIGGAGTEAFF. Written as DNA, the CDR3 is TGTGCCAGCAGCTACATAGGGGGCGCGGGCACTGAAGCTTTCTTT.

The gene calls are TRBV19 and TRBJ1-4, with 10 bases fitting TRBD1. The CDR3 extends over 16 amino acids. Germline loops: CDR1 LNHDA, CDR2 SQIVND (reference sequence). Trimming at V came to 6 bases and at J to 0 bases, leaving 4 bases not matched to a gene. The CDR3 protein is CASRRQGATTNEKLFF. DNA of the CDR3: TGTGCCAGTAGAAGACAGGGGGCTACAACTAATGAAAAACTGTTTTTT.

This chain connects TRBV27 to TRBJ2-7, with 9 bases that match TRBD2. With 7 bases clipped from V and 9 bases from J, the junction kept 13 bases outside the gene matches. The germline V gene has CDR1 MNHEY and CDR2 SMNVEV (reference sequence). The CDR3 spans 14 residues. The CDR3 DNA follows: TGTGCCAGCAACCCGGCGGGTAGCGGGAGAGCGCAGTACTTC. It is translated as CASNPAGSGRAQYF.

The chain combines TRBV4-2 with TRBJ2-7; 12 bases are a match to TRBD2. Germline trimming cut 3 bases from V and 2 bases from J; bases unmatched to any gene: 5. Germline CDR1 LGHNA, CDR2 YNFKEQ. CDR3 size: 16 residues. The CDR3: CASSQETSGRPYEQYF. Written as DNA, the CDR3 is TGTGCCAGCAGCCAGGAGACTAGCGGGAGACCCTACGAGCAGTACTTC.

The V and J genes are TRBV5-4 and TRBJ2-3; possibly TRBD2 for D (5 bases). The V and J ends lost 6 bases and 4 bases respectively, with 21 bases between them. Germline lookup yields CDR1 SGHNT and CDR2 YYREEE (reference sequence). The CDR3 has 16 residues. The DNA of the CDR3 is TGTGCCAGCAACGTGGGAGTGAGGGAGCTCGCAGATACGCAGTATTTT. Protein product: CASNVGVRELADTQYF. Looking up the rest from reference TRBV5-4 and TRBJ2-3 gives the full variable domain: ETGVTQSPTHLIKTRGQQVTLRCSSQSGHNTVSWYQQALGQGPQFIFQYYREEENGRGNFPPRFSGLQFPNYSSELNVNALELDDSALYLCASNVGVRELADTQYFGPGTRLTVL.

This chain connects TRBV28 to TRBJ1-6; D might be TRBD1 (5 bases). This CDR3 is built from 12 residues. Deletions cut 8 bases from V and 9 bases from J, with 11 bases between. Germline CDR1 and CDR2: MDHEN and SYDVKM. The CDR3 sequence is CASDSGGSPLHF. CDR3 sequence (DNA): TGTGCCAGCGATTCGGGGGGTTCACCCCTCCACTTT.

The chain carries TRBV3-1 (or the pseudogene TRBV3-2) and TRBJ1-2; 9 positions agree with TRBD1. Germline lookup yields CDR1 LGHDT and CDR2 YNNKEL (reference sequence). Germline trimming cut 4 bases from V and 2 bases from J; bases unmatched to any gene: 5. The CDR3 runs to 15 residues. CDR3 in DNA: TGTGCCAGCAGCCCGTGGACAGGGGAAAACTATGGCTACACCTTC. Amino acid sequence: CASSPWTGENYGYTF.

This sequence joins TRBV15 and TRBJ2-3; 8 bases map to TRBD2. Germline V CDR1 and CDR2: LNHNV, YYDKDF (reference sequence). The CDR3 has 13 amino acids. Unmatched junction bases numbered 3, after V lost 5 bases and J lost 5 bases. CDR3: CATSGAGGDTQYF. CDR3 in DNA: TGTGCCACCAGCGGGGCGGGAGGAGATACGCAGTATTTT.